Each of the 9 T cell receptor beta chains below was sequenced from the same sample in a study of shared clonotypes between healthy human individuals. Method: immunoSEQ multiplex PCR; TCRdb's copy keeps in-frame clones and lacks some. The table shows about 360,000 clones, with roughly 80% occurring only once. The sequencing sample was made of memory CD4+ T cells sorted from blood. Described subset: CD45RA-negative fraction. These TCRs come from a man younger than 45 in good health.

The rearrangement links TRBV5-1 to TRBJ1-4; no clear D gene. The CDR3 consists of 11 residues. Germline V gene lookup returns CDR1 SGHRS and CDR2 YFSETQ. Trimming removed 4 bases at V and 12 bases at J, with 10 bases between. The CDR3, as DNA: TGCGCCAGCAGCCCGGGTAACGAACTGTTTTTT. This sequence encodes CASSPGNELFF.

This rearrangement joins TRBV11-1 to TRBJ2-3; D is uncertain. Germline CDR1 reads SGHAT; CDR2 reads FQDESV (reference sequence). The V gene lost 1 base and the J gene lost 2 bases, with 4 bases spanning the gap. This CDR3 region has 13 residues. In nucleotides, the CDR3 is TGTGCCAGCAGCTTAGGAGACACAGATACGCAGTATTTT. Amino acid sequence: CASSLGDTDTQYF. Together with reference TRBV11-1 and TRBJ2-3, the CDR3 gives the full variable domain: EAEVAQSPRYKITEKSQAVAFWCDPISGHATLYWYRQILGQGPELLVQFQDESVVDDSQLPKDRFSAERLKGVDSTLKIQPAELGDSAMYLCASSLGDTDTQYFGPGTRLTVL.

The rearrangement joins TRBV4-1 to TRBJ2-2, with D maybe TRBD1 (6 bases). Per the germline V gene, CDR1 is MGHRA and CDR2 is YSYEKL. V dropped 0 bases and J dropped 8 bases, with 10 bases sitting between them. The CDR3 sequence is 14 residues long. The CDR3 region is CASSQDPGVGELFF. The DNA for the CDR3 is TGCGCCAGCAGCCAAGATCCAGGGGTAGGGGAGCTGTTTTTT.

This clone was observed once. V usage is TRBV4-2 and J usage is TRBJ1-5; 7 nucleotides agree with TRBD1. The CDR3 length is 14 residues. CDR1 LGHNA and CDR2 YNFKEQ come from the germline V gene. The ends lost 6 bases at V and 3 bases at J; junction bases unmatched: 5. The CDR3 is CASSLDRVNQPQHF. Written as DNA, the CDR3 is TGTGCCAGCAGTCTCGACAGGGTCAATCAGCCCCAGCATTTT.

The chain uses TRBV29-1 and TRBJ1-4; a possible D gene is TRBD1 (6 bases). The V gene's germline CDR1 is SQVTM and CDR2 ANQGSEA. The CDR3 spans 14 residues. Deletions cut 7 bases from V and 5 bases from J, with 17 bases between. CDR3 sequence: CSGSTGGGNEKLFF. In DNA, the CDR3 is TGCAGCGGCTCCACGGGGGGCGGCAATGAAAAACTGTTTTTT.

CDR3 amino acids: CASSAKGPTTGELFF. In nucleotides, the CDR3 is TGTGCCAGTAGTGCTAAAGGGCCAACGACCGGGGAGCTGTTTTTT. The rearrangement uses TRBV19 and TRBJ2-2; D gene unclear. V was shortened by 5 bases and J by 5 bases, with 15 bases between the two germline ends. CDR1 is LNHDA and CDR2 is SQIVND in the germline V gene (reference sequence). The length of the CDR3 is 15 residues.

The chain joins TRBV7-6 to TRBJ1-4; perhaps TRBD1 as D (5 bases). The V gene's germline CDR1 is SGHVS and CDR2 FNYEAQ. The CDR3 spans 16 residues. The V gene lost 0 bases and the J gene lost 0 bases, with 8 bases spanning the gap. CDR3 sequence: CASSLAGATTNEKLFF. The CDR3 DNA reads TGTGCCAGCAGCTTAGCAGGGGCAACAACTAATGAAAAACTGTTTTTT.

This clone was seen a few times. In DNA, the CDR3 is TGTGCCAGCAGCTGGATTGAGTCCGGGAATAGCAATCAGCCCCAGCATTTT. The encoded protein is CASSWIESGNSNQPQHF. The chain links TRBV11-2 to TRBJ1-5; D gene ambiguous. In germline, CDR1 is SGHAT, CDR2 FQNNGV. Trimming removed 4 bases at V and 0 bases at J, with 16 bases between. This CDR3 has 17 residues.

The rearrangement links TRBV4-3 to TRBJ1-5; TRBD1 is a possible D gene (5 bases). CDR1 is LGHNA, CDR2 YSLEER, per germline. V gave up 0 bases and J gave up 7 bases, with 13 bases separating them. The CDR3 has 15 amino acids. The DNA of the CDR3 is TGCGCCAGCAGCCAAGATCGGTCGGGGCCACAGCCCCAGCATTTT. Translation: CASSQDRSGPQPQHF.